These 21 T cell receptor beta chains were all obtained from the same sample, sequenced in a study of CD8 T cells in ankylosing spondylitis. TCRdb reprocessed the 5' RACE reads via MiXCR and lists one record per CDR3 protein. The data contain about 340,000 distinct CDR3 sequences, about 14% of them singletons. The sequenced material came from blood, either unsorted or a sorted T cell fraction (not recorded which). The receptors were sampled from a male donor with ankylosing spondylitis or in good health (not recorded which).

The rearrangement joins TRBV3-1 to TRBJ1-1; D not resolved. V was shortened by 1 base and J by 1 base, with 10 bases between the two germline ends. Germline V lookup: CDR1 LGHDT, CDR2 YNNKEL (reference sequence). CDR3 length: 15 amino acids. The CDR3 DNA reads as TGTGCCAGCAGCCAAGCATCCAGGACGAACACTGAAGCTTTCTTT. This sequence encodes CASSQASRTNTEAFF.

This clonotype was detected only a few times. V is TRBV19 and J is TRBJ2-1; D ambiguous. From germline, CDR1 is LNHDA and CDR2 SQIVND (reference sequence). The CDR3 is 17 residues long. Trimming pared 7 bases from V and 0 bases from J, leaving 19 bases between. CDR3 loop: CASTPGRTRLSYNEQFF. CDR3 nucleotide sequence: TGTGCCAGTACTCCGGGCAGAACAAGACTCTCCTACAATGAGCAGTTCTTC.

J is TRBJ2-2 and V is TRBV2; 8 nucleotides line up with TRBD2. V trimming: 6 bases; J trimming: 8 bases; junction bases outside the gene matches: 5. CDR1 and CDR2 (germline): SNHLY, FYNNEI. The CDR3 consists of 13 residues. The CDR3 DNA sequence: TGTGCCAGCAGGGAACGACTAGCGGGGGAGCTGTTTTTT. It specifies CASRERLAGELFF. The entire variable domain, with the rest obtained from reference TRBV2 and TRBJ2-2, is as follows: EPEVTQTPSHQVTQMGQEVILRCVPISNHLYFYWYRQILGQKVEFLVSFYNNEISEKSEIFDDQFSVERPDGSNFTLKIRSTKLEDSAMYFCASRERLAGELFFGEGSRLTVL.

This clonotype was counted only a few times. The genes are TRBV12-3 or TRBV12-4 and TRBJ1-2; TRBD1 matches 8 bases. The V gene end was trimmed by 7 bases and the J gene end by 3 bases; junction bases not matched to a gene: 10. CDR3 length: 15 residues. For the CDR3, the DNA is TGTGCCAGCACCGATGGGACAGGCGCTTACTATGGCTACACCTTC. The encoded protein is CASTDGTGAYYGYTF.

The chain has TRBV7-9 and TRBJ2-7, with D maybe TRBD2 (6 bases). The CDR3 sequence is 15 residues long. From germline, CDR1 is SEHNR and CDR2 FQNEAQ (reference sequence). V was cut by 5 bases and J by 2 bases, with 16 bases left in between. The CDR3 reads CASSPGAAVPYEQYF. In DNA form, the CDR3 reads TGTGCCAGCAGCCCGGGAGCGGCAGTTCCCTACGAGCAGTACTTC.

This clonotype appeared a few times. This chain connects TRBV30 to TRBJ1-3, with D uncertain. This CDR3 region has 11 residues. V dropped 0 bases and J dropped 5 bases, with 2 bases sitting between them. Germline CDR1 and CDR2: GTSNPN and SVGIG (reference sequence). CDR3 sequence: CAWSVRNTIYF. CDR3 sequence (DNA): TGTGCCTGGAGTGTACGAAACACCATATATTTT.

There are a few counts of this clonotype. This chain joins TRBV7-8 and TRBJ2-1; 9 bases agree with TRBD2. After removal of 1 base from V and 5 bases from J, the junction contained 9 bases not matched to a gene. From germline, CDR1 is SGHVS and CDR2 FQNEAQ. This CDR3 region has 17 residues. The CDR3 DNA reads as TGTGCCAGCAGCTTAGGGGTGCGGGAGGGGTATAACAATGAGCAGTTCTTC. Translated, it gives CASSLGVREGYNNEQFF.

This clonotype was seen only a few times. This chain uses TRBV6-1 with TRBJ2-5; possible D gene TRBD1, 6 bases. Trimming removed 6 bases at V and 2 bases at J, with 19 bases between. This CDR3 region has 16 residues. The germline V gene has CDR1 MNHNS and CDR2 SASEGT. This CDR3 is CASSRSGTTVQETQYF. The CDR3 nucleotides are TGTGCCAGCAGCCGATCCGGGACAACCGTTCAAGAGACCCAGTACTTC.

The chain couples TRBV2 to TRBJ2-4; D is ambiguous. From germline, CDR1 is SNHLY and CDR2 FYNNEI. V lost 3 bases, J lost 13 bases, and 10 bases lay in between. The CDR3 totals 11 residues. The CDR3 region has the DNA TGTGCCAGCAGTGACAGGTCTCCGCAGTACTTC. It encodes CASSDRSPQYF.

V gene TRBV6-1 combines with J gene TRBJ1-6; TRBD1 matches at 8 bases. CDR3 length equals 14 residues. Germline CDR1 reads MNHNS; CDR2 reads SASEGT. The J segment lost 9 bases and the V segment lost 6 bases, leaving 7 bases of the junction unmatched. CDR3 loop: CASSLGQEISPLHF. As DNA, the CDR3 is TGTGCCAGCAGCTTGGGACAGGAGATTTCACCCCTCCACTTT.

V usage is TRBV3-1 and J usage is TRBJ1-6, with a tentative D call TRBD1 (6 bases). V was trimmed by 1 base and J by 7 bases, leaving 17 bases between them. The CDR3 has 17 amino acids. Germline V gene sequence: CDR1 LGHDT, CDR2 YNNKEL (reference sequence). The CDR3 coding sequence is TGTGCCAGCAGCCAAGCCTGGGTGGGGGGCAAGAATTCACCCCTCCACTTT. Amino acid sequence: CASSQAWVGGKNSPLHF. Full variable domain (missing parts from reference TRBV3-1 and TRBJ1-6): DTAVSQTPKYLVTQMGNDKSIKCEQNLGHDTMYWYKQDSKKFLKIMFSYNNKELIINETVPNRFSPKSPDKAHLNLHINSLELGDSAVYFCASSQAWVGGKNSPLHFGNGTRLTVT.

Notes on this clonotype: An end of the junction differs from the germline gene, which may be a read error. The chain is built from TRBV12-3 or TRBV12-4 and TRBJ2-5; D may be TRBD1 (6 bases). CDR3 length: 13 residues. The CDR3 DNA follows: TGTCCCAGCAGTTTGTCGCAGGGGGAGACCCAGTACTTC. Residues: CPSSLSQGETQYF.

This clonotype was counted ten times or more. J is TRBJ1-5 and V is TRBV7-2; 7 nucleotides align to TRBD1. The CDR3 extends over 15 amino acids. V lost 0 bases and J lost 3; bases outside the gene matches: 2. The germline V gene has CDR1 SGHTA and CDR2 FQGNSA. The CDR3, as DNA: TGTGCCAGCAGCTTAGCCGGGACAGTCAATCAGCCCCAGCATTTT. Translation gives CASSLAGTVNQPQHF.

There are a few counts of this clonotype. The rearrangement joins TRBV12-3 or TRBV12-4 to TRBJ1-4; TRBD1 matches 7 bases. Trimming removed 3 bases from V and 5 bases from J; junction bases left unmatched: 3. CDR3 length equals 14 residues. CDR3 bases: TGTGCCAGCAGTTTGGACAGGAAGAATGAAAAACTGTTTTTT. Its protein is CASSLDRKNEKLFF.

The sample holds a few counts of this clonotype. The junction departs from the called germline gene at one end, perhaps through a read error. The rearrangement links TRBV12-3 or TRBV12-4 to TRBJ2-5, with D unresolved. The CDR3 length is 13 residues. The chain's CDR3 is CASSLGRKETQYF. The CDR3, as DNA: TGTGCCAGCAGCTTAGGCCGGAAAGAGACCCAGTACTTC.

A single count supports this clonotype. The chain joins TRBV7-6 to TRBJ1-1; 8 nucleotides match TRBD1. Germline CDR1 reads SGHVS; CDR2 reads FNYEAQ. The CDR3 is 12 amino acids. With V trimmed by 5 bases and J by 8 bases, 4 bases remained unmatched. CDR3: CASSRRTGEAFF. Here the CDR3 DNA reads TGTGCCAGCAGCCGACGGACAGGGGAAGCTTTCTTT.

This clonotype was counted at least ten times. The gene calls are TRBV12-3 or TRBV12-4 and TRBJ2-2, with TRBD2 matching 9 bases. J gave up 5 bases and V 5 bases, and 6 bases lay outside the gene matches. CDR3 size: 15 residues. CDR3 nucleotides: TGTGCCAGCAGTCTAACTAGCGGGTGGACCGGGGAGCTGTTTTTT. This translates into CASSLTSGWTGELFF.

This clonotype was recorded many times. The chain's CDR3 is CASSPNQETQYF. The DNA for the CDR3 is TGTGCCAGCAGCCCAAACCAAGAGACCCAGTACTTC. The V and J genes are TRBV7-9 and TRBJ2-5; D gene uncertain. V dropped 5 bases and J dropped 0 bases, with 4 bases sitting between them. Germline values: CDR1 SEHNR, CDR2 FQNEAQ (reference sequence). The CDR3 consists of 12 residues.

The chain recombines TRBV10-2 with TRBJ2-1, with 11 bases aligning to TRBD2. CDR3 length: 17 amino acids. CDR1 and CDR2 from the germline V gene are WSHSY and SAAADI. Trimming cost V 7 bases and J 0 bases; bases outside gene matches: 8. The CDR3 here is CASTPRLAGGSYNEQFF. CDR3 in DNA: TGCGCCAGCACCCCCCGGCTAGCGGGGGGCTCCTACAATGAGCAGTTCTTC.

This clonotype showed up many times. The chain is built from TRBV20-1 and TRBJ1-1; D possibly corresponds to TRBD1 (5 bases). V shed 5 bases and J shed 4 bases, with 11 bases lying between them. CDR1 DFQATT and CDR2 SNEGSKA come from the germline V gene (reference sequence). The CDR3 is made up of 12 amino acids. The CDR3 loop reads CSAPGLSTEAFF. CDR3 in DNA: TGCAGTGCTCCGGGACTCTCCACTGAAGCTTTCTTT.

This clonotype came up many times. The V call is TRBV18, the J call TRBJ1-1; D is unclear. The CDR3 totals 13 residues. Trimming cost V 1 base and J 6 bases, with 9 bases left between them. The germline V gene has CDR1 KGHSH and CDR2 LQKENI. The CDR3 DNA reads TGTGCCAGCTCACCACGGGAAAGCGCTGAAGCTTTCTTT. It specifies CASSPRESAEAFF. The variable domain in full, with the rest retrieved from reference TRBV18 and TRBJ1-1, is NAGVMQNPRHLVRRRGQEARLRCSPMKGHSHVYWYRQLPEEGLKFMVYLQKENIIDESGMPKERFSAEFPKEGPSILRIQQVVRGDSAAYFCASSPRESAEAFFGQGTRLTVV.